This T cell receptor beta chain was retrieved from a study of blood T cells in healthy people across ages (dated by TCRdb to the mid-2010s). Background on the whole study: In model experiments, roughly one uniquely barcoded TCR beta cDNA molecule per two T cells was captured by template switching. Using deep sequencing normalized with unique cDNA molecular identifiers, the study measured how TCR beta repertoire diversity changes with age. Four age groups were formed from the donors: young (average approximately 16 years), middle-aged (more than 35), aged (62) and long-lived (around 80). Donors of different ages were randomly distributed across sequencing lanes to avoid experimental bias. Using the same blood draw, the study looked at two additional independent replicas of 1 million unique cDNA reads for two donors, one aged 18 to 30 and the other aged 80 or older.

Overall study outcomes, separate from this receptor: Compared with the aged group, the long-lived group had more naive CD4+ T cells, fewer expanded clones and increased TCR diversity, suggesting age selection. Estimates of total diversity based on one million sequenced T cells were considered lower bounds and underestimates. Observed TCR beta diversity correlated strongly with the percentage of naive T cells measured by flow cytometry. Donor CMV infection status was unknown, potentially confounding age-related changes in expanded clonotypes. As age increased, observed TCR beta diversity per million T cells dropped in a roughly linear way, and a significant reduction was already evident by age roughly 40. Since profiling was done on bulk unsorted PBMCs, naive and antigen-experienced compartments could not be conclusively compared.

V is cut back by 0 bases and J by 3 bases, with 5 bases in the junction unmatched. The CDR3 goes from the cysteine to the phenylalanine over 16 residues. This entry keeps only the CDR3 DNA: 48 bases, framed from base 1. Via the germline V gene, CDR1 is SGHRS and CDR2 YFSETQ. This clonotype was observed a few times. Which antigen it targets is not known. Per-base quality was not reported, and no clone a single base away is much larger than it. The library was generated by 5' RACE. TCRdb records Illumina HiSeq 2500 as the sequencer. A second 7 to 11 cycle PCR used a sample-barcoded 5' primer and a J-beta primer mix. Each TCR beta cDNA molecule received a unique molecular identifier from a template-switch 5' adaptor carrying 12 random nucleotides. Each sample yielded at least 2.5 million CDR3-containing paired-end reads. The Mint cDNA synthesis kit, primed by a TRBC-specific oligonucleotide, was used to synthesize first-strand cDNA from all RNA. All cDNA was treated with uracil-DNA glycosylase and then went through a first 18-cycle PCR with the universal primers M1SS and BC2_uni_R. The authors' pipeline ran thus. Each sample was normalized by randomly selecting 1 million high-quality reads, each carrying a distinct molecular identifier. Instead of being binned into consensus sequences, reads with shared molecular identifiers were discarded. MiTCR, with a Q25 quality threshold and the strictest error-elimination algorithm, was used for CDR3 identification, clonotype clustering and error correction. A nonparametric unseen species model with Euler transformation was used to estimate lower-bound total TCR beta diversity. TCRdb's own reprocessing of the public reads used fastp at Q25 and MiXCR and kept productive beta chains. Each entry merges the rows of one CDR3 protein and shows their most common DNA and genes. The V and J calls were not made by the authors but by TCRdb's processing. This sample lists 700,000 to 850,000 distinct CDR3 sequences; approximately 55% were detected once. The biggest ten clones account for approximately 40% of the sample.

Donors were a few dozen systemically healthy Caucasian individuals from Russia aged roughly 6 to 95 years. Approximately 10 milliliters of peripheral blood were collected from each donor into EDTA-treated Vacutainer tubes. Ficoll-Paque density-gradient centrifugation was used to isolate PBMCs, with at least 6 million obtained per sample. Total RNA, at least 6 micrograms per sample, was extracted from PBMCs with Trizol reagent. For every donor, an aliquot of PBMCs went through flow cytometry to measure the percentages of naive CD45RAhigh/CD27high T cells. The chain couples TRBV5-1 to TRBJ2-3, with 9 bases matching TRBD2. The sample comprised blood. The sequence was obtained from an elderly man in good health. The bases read TGCGCCAGCAGCTTGGTAGCTAGCGGGGCTACAGATACGCAGTATTTT. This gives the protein CASSLVASGATDTQYF. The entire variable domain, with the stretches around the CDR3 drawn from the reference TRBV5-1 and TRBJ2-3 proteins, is KAGVTQTPRYLIKTRGQQVTLSCSPISGHRSVSWYQQTPGQGLQFLFEYFSETQRNKGNFPGRFSGRQFSNSRSEMNVSTLELGDSALYLCASSLVASGATDTQYFGPGTRLTVL.